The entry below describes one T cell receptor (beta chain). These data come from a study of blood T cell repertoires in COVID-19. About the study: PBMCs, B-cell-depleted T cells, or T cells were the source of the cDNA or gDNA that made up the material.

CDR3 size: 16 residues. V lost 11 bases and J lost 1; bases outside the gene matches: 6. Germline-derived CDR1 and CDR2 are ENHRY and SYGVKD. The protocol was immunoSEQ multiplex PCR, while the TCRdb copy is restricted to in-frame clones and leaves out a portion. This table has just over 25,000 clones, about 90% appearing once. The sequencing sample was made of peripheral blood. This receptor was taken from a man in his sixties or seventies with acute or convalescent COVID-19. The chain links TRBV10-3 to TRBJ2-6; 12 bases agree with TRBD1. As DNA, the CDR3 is TGTGCCGTCAAGGGACAGGGGGCATCTGGGGCCAACGTCCTGACTTTC. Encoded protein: CAVKGQGASGANVLTF.